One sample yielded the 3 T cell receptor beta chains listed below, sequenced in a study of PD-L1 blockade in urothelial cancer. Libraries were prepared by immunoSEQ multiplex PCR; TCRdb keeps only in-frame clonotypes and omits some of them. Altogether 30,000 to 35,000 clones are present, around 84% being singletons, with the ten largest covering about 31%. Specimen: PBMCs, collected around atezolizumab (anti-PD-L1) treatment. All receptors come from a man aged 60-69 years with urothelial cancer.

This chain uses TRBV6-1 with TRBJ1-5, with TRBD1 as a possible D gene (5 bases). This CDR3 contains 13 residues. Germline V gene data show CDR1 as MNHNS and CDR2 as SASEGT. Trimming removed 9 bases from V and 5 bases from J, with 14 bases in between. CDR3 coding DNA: TGTGCCAGTGCCAACAGGATCGATCAGCCCCAGCATTTT. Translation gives CASANRIDQPQHF.

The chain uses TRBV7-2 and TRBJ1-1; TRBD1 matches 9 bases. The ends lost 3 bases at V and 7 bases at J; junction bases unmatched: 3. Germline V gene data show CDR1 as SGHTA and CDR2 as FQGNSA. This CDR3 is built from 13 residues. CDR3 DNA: TGTGCCAGCAGCTTGGCGGGACAGGGTGAAGCTTTCTTT. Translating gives CASSLAGQGEAFF.

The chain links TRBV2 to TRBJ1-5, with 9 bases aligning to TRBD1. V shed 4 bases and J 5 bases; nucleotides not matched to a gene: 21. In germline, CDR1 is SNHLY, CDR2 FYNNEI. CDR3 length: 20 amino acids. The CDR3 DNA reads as TGTGCCAGCAGTGCGATGGTCCTAATGGGACAGGGTGTTAATTATCAGCCCCAGCATTTT. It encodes CASSAMVLMGQGVNYQPQHF.